The sequence of this TCR beta chain was determined in a study of blood T cells in healthy people across ages. Notes on this clonotype: Its target is unknown.

A second PCR of about 6 to 11 cycles used a sample-barcoded 5' primer and a J-beta primer mix. Each CDR3 protein gets one entry after TCRdb re-called the 5' RACE reads with MiXCR. The data show about 640,000 distinct CDR3 sequences, 35% to 50% seen once. Trimming took off 9 bases at V and 0 bases at J, with 18 bases between the two ends. CDR1 and CDR2 (germline): LNHNV, YYDKDF (reference sequence). The CDR3 runs to 17 residues. Russia was home to the donors, healthy Caucasian individuals aged roughly 6 to 95. General study findings and limits: Fewer expanded clones and more diversity marked long-lived versus aged donors.

Input material: blood. This clonotype was sampled from an elderly man in good health. The rearrangement links TRBV15 to TRBJ2-6; D assignment may be TRBD1 or TRBD2 (5 bases each). CDR3 nucleotide sequence: TGTGCCACGGGTCGGGGCGACCGAAACTCTGGGGCCAACGTCCTGACTTTC. Its translation: CATGRGDRNSGANVLTF.